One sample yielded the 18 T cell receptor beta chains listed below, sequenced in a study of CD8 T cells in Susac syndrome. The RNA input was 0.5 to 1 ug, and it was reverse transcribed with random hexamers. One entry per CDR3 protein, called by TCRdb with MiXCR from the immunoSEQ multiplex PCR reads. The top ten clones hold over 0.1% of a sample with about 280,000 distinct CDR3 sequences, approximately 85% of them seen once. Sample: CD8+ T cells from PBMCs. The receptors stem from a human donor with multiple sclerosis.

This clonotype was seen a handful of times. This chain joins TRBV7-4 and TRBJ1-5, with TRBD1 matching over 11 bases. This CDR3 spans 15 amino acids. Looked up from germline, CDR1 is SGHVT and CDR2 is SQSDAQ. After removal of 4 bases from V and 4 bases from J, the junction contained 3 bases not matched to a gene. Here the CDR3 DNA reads TGTGCCAGCAGCTCCGGGACAGGGGGGAATCAGCCCCAGCATTTT. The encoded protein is CASSSGTGGNQPQHF.

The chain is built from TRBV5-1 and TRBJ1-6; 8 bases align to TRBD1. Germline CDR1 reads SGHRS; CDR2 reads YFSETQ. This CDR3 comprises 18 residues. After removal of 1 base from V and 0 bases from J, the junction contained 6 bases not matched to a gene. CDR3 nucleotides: TGCGCCAGCAGCTTGTCGGGACAGGAGAGCTCCTATAATTCACCCCTCCACTTT. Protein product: CASSLSGQESSYNSPLHF.

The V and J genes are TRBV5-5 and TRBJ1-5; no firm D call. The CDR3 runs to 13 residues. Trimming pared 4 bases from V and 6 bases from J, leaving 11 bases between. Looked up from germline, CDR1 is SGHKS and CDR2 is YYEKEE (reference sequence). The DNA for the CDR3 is TGTGCCAGCAGCGAGGTATGGGGTCAGCCCCAGCATTTT. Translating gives CASSEVWGQPQHF. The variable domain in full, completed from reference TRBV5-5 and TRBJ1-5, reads DAGVTQSPTHLIKTRGQQVTLRCSPISGHKSVSWYQQVLGQGPQFIFQYYEKEERGRGNFPDRFSARQFPNYSSELNVNALLLGDSALYLCASSEVWGQPQHFGDGTRLSIL.

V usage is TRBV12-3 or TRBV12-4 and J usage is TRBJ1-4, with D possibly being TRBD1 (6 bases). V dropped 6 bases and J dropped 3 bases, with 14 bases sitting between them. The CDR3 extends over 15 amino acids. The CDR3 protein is CASRSSDSSNEKLFF. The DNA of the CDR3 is TGTGCCAGCAGGTCCTCGGACAGTTCTAATGAAAAACTGTTTTTT.

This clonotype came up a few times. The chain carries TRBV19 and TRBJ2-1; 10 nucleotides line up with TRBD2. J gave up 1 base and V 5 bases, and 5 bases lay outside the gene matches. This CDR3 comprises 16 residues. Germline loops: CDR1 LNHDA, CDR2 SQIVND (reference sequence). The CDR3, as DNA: TGTGCCAGTAGTTTCCGGACTAGCGGATCCTACAATGAGCAGTTCTTC. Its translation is CASSFRTSGSYNEQFF.

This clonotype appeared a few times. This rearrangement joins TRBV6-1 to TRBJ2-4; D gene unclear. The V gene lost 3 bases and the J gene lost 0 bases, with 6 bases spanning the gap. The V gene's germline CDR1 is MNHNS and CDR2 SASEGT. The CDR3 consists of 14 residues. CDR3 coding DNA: TGTGCCAGCAGTGAGCGCGTAGCCAAAAACATTCAGTACTTC. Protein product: CASSERVAKNIQYF.

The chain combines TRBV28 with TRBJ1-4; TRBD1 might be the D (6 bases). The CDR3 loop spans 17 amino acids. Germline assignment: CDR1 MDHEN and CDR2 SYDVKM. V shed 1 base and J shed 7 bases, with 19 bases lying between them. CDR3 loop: CASSLLIPGTRGEKLFF. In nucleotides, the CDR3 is TGTGCCAGCAGTTTATTAATTCCGGGGACACGCGGTGAAAAACTGTTTTTT.

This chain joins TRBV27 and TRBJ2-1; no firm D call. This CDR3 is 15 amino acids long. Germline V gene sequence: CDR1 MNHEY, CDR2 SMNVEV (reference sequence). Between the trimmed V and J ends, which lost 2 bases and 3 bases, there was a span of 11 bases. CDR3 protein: CASSLRSEFYNEQFF. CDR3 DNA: TGTGCCAGCAGTTTACGTAGTGAATTCTACAATGAGCAGTTCTTC.

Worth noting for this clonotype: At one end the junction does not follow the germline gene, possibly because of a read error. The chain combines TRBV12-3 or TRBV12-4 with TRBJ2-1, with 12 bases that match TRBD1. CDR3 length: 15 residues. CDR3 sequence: CASSIAGQGADEQFF. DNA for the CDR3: TGTGCCAGCAGTATAGCGGGACAGGGGGCCGATGAGCAGTTCTTC.

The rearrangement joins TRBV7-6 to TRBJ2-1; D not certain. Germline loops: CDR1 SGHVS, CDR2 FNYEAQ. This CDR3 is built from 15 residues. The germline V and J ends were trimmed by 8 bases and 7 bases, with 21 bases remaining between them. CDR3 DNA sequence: TGTGCCAGCGCAAACCTAGGACGGAGTGATAATGAGCAGTTCTTC. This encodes CASANLGRSDNEQFF.

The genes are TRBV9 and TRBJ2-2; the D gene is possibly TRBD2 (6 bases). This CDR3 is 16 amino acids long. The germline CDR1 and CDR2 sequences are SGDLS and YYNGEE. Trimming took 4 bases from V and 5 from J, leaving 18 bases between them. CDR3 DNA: TGTGCCAGCAGCCACTCGGAGGGCGCCGATACCGGGGAGCTGTTTTTT. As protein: CASSHSEGADTGELFF.

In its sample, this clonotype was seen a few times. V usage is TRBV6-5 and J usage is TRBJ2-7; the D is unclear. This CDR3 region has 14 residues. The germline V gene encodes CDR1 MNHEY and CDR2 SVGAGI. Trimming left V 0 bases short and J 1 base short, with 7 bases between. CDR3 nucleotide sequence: TGTGCCAGCAGTTACTCCACGGAGTCCTACGAGCAGTACTTC. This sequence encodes CASSYSTESYEQYF.

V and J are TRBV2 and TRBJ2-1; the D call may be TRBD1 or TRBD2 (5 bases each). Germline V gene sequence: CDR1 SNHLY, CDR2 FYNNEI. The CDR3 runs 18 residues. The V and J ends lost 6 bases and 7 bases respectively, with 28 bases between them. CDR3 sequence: CASRPTNLPPGRINEQFF. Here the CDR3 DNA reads TGTGCCAGCAGGCCCACAAACCTCCCCCCGGGACGGATAAATGAGCAGTTCTTC. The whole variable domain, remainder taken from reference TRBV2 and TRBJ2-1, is EPEVTQTPSHQVTQMGQEVILRCVPISNHLYFYWYRQILGQKVEFLVSFYNNEISEKSEIFDDQFSVERPDGSNFTLKIRSTKLEDSAMYFCASRPTNLPPGRINEQFFGPGTRLTVL.

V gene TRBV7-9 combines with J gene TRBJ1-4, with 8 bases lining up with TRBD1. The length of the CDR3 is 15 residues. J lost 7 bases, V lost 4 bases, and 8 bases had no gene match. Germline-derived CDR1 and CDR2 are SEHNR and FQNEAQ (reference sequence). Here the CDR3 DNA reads TGTGCCAGCAGCTACGCGGACAGGGAGGGTGAAAAACTGTTTTTT. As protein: CASSYADREGEKLFF.

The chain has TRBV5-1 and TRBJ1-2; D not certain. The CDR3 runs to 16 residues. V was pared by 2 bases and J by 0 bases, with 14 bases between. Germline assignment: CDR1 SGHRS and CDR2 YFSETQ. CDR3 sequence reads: CASSLTVRNPNYGYTF. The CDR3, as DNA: TGCGCCAGCAGCTTAACCGTCAGGAATCCTAACTATGGCTACACCTTC.

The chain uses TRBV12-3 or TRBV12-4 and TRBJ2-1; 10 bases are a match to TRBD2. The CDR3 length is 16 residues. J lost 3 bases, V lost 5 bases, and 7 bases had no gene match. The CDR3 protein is CASSRPAGGLYNEQFF. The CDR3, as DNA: TGTGCCAGCAGTCGCCCAGCGGGAGGGCTCTACAATGAGCAGTTCTTC.

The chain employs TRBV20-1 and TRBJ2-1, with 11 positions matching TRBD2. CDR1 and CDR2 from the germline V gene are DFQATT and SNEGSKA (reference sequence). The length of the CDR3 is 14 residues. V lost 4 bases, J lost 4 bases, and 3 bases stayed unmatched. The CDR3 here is CSANGLAGYNEQFF. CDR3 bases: TGCAGTGCTAACGGACTAGCGGGTTACAATGAGCAGTTCTTC.

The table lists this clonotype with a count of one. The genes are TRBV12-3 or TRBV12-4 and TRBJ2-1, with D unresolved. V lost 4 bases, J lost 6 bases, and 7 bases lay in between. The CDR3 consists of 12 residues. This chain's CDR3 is CASSYVFNEQFF. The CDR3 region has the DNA TGTGCCAGCAGTTACGTATTCAATGAGCAGTTCTTC.